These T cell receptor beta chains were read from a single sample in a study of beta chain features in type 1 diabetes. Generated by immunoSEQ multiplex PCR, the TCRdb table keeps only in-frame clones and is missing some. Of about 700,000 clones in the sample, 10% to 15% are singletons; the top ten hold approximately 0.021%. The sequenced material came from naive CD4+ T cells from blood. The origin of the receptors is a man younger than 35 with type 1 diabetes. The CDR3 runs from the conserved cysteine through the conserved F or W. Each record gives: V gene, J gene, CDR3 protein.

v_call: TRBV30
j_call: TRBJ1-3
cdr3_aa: CAWSVDGPNRGNTIYF

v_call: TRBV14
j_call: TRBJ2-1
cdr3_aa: CASSPIRGMNEQFF

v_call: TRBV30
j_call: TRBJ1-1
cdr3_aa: CAWSVGGSTEAFF

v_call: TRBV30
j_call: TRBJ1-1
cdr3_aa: CAWSDRVTEAFF

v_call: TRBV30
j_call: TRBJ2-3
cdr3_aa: CAWRNRVGTDTQYF

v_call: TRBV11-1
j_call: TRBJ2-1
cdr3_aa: CASSSSLGIGANEQFF

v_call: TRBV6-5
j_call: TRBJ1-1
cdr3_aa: CASSTLNTEAFF

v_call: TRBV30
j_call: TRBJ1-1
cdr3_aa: CAWSPRWSTEAFF

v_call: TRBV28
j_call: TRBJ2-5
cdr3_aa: CASREGFQETQYF

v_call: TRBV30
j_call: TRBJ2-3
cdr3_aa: CAEGTGRTDTQYF

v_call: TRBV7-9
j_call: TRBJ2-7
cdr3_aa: CASSSGTKSYEQYF

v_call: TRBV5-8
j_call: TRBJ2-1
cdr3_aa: CASTLGTGVNEQFF

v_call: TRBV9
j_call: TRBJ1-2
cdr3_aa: CASSVQGYGYTF

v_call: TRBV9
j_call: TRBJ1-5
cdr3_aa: CASSPFADSNQPQHF

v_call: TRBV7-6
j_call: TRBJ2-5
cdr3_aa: CASSLVTETQYF

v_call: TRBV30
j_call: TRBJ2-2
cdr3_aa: CAWTRGHDGELFF

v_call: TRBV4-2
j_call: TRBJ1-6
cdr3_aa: CASSTGTGVNSPLHF

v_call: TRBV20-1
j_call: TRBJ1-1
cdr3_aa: CSVDRNTEAFF

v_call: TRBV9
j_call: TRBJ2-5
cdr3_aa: CASSVRQGHETQYF

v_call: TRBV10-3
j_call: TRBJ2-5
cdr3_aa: CAISERTGAGETQYF

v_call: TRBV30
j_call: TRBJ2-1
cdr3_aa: CAWIMAGGPYNEQFF